This T cell receptor beta chain emerged from a study of blood T cell repertoires in COVID-19 (dated by TCRdb to about 2020). About the full investigation: Collaborator samples came from the United States, Italy and Spain and covered acute and convalescent phases of COVID-19. Subjects who had been exposed to COVID-19, were actively infected with it, or had recovered from it provided the deeply sampled blood TCRbeta repertoires that made up the dataset. The repertoires were released in a freely available public database intended as a resource for research on the immune response to SARS-CoV-2. Where HLA class I and class II types were available, the types were taken from metadata supplied by the sample provider, not from assay-based typing. Samples came from the ongoing ImmuneRACE study (first 160 participants) plus 1,254 subjects from 6 global collaborators. Nearly every sample came with metadata listing a de-identified subject ID, COVID-19 status, age in years and sex. The material from the prospective study consisted of cDNA or gDNA derived from T cells, B-cell-depleted T cells, or PBMCs. What the work shows at the level of the full study, not this receptor alone: Clinical and demographic metadata were provided uncurated, with the amount varying by source and participant.

The immunoSEQ Assay, a bias-controlled multiplex PCR, was used to amplify TCRbeta CDR3 regions from genomic DNA. Per the authors' processing: Within the assay, amplification of reference gene primers was used to estimate how many nucleated cells each sample contained. To quantify the absolute abundance of each unique TCRbeta CDR3 rearrangement, sequence reads were collapsed and filtered. For each sample, productive Simpson clonality was calculated as the square root of Simpson's diversity index over productive rearrangements. What TCRdb holds here is the immuneACCESS table cut down to in-frame rearrangements. Part of the clones is not present; checked against another copy, under half of the missing clones reflect an unresolved V gene, and the others are unexplained. Clone size and V and J calls were adopted from that table, with D and trimming inferred from the DNA. The sample table shows around 170,000 clones, and roughly 87% are seen once. In total, the top ten clones hold 5.5% to 7.5% of the sample.

About this clone itself: The antigen it binds to is not known. Per-base qualities were not stored, and no clone one base away is much larger.

The germline V gene yields MGHRA for CDR1 and YSYEKL for CDR2. The CDR3, cysteine through phenylalanine, is 15 amino acids long. Just CDR3 DNA is preserved here, 45 bases in frame from base 1. Trimming leaves V shorter by 1 base and J shorter by 7 bases, with the junction holding 8 bases beyond the gene matches. Whole blood was collected in K2EDTA tubes by collaborating institutions according to the institutions' own protocols. For TCRbeta analysis, collaborators shipped samples in one of three forms: frozen whole blood, isolated PBMCs, or DNA extracted from either of those sample types. Here the chain combines TRBV4-1 and TRBJ1-2, with 8 central nucleotides matching TRBD1. Material for sequencing was peripheral blood. This receptor was obtained from a woman in her forties with acute or convalescent COVID-19. The DNA sequence reads TGCGCCAGCAGCCAAGTGACAGGGGAACTCTCTGGCTACACCTTC. This is translated as CASSQVTGELSGYTF.